This T cell receptor (beta chain) originates from a study of beta chain features in type 1 diabetes. The whole isolated RNA underwent reverse transcription, so sequencing captured expressed TCRB transcripts. Produced via immunoSEQ multiplex PCR; TCRdb's table is partial and in-frame only. The sample carries approximately 330,000 clones, 9.5% to 12% recorded once. This clone appeared a few times. The antigen is undetermined. Sorted populations all had greater than 95% purity. Findings and caveats of the study: Amplification by PCR could prefer shorter templates, with the same effect in patients and controls. Comparison showed that naive, central memory and Treg TCRB repertoires appeared more similar among patients than among healthy donors.

Germline CDR1 SGHTA, CDR2 FQGNSA. The CDR3 runs to 16 residues. V was clipped by 2 bases and J by 0 bases; unmatched bases: 2. The rearrangement joins TRBV7-2 to TRBJ2-3; 10 positions agree with TRBD2. This clonotype originated in a woman in her 30s in good health. Sequencing was done on a sample of naive CD4+ T cells from blood. CDR3 amino acids: CASSLLAGVSTDTQYF. The CDR3, as DNA: TGTGCCAGCAGCTTACTAGCGGGAGTGAGCACAGATACGCAGTATTTT.